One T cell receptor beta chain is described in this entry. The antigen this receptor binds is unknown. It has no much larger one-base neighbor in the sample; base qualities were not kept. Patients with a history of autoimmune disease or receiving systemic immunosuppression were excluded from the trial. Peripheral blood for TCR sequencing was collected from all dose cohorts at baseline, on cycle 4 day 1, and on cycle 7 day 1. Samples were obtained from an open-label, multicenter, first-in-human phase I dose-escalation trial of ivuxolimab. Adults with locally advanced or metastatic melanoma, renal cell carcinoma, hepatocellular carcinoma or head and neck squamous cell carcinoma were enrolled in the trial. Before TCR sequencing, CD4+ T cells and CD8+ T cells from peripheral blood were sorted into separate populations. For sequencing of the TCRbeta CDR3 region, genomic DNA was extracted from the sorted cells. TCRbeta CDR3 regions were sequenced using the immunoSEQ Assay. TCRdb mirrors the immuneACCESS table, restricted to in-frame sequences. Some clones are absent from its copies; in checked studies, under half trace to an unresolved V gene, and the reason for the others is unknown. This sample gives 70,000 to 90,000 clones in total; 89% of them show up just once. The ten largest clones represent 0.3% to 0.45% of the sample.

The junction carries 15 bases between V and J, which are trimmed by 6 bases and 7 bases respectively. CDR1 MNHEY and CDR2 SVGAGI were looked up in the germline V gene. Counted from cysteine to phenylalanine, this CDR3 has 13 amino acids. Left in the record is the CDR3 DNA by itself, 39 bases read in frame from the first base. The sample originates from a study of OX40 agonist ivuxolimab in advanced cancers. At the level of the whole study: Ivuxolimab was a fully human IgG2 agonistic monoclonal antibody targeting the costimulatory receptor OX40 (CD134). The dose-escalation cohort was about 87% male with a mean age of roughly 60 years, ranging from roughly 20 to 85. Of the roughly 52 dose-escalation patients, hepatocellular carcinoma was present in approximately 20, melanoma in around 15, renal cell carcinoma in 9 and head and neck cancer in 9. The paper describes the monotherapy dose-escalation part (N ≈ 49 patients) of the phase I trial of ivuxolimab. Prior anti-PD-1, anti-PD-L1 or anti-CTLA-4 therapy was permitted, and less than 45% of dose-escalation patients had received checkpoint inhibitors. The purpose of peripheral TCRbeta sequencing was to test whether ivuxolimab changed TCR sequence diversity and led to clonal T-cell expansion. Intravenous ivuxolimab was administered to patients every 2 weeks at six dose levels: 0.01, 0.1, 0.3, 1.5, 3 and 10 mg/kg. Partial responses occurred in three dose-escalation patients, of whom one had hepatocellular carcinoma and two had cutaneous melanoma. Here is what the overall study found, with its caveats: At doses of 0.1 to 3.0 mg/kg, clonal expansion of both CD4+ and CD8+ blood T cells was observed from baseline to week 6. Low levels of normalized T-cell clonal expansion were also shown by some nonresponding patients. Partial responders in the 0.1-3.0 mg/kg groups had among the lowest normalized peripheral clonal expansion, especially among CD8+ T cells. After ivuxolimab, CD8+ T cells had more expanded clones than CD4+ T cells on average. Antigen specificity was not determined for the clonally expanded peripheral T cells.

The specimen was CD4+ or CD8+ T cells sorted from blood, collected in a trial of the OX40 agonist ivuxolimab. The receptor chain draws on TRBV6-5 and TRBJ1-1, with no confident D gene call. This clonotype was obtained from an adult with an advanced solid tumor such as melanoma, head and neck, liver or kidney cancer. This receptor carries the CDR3 CASSPAHLFEAFF. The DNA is TGTGCCAGCAGCCCCGCCCACCTCTTTGAAGCTTTCTTT.